Following are 30 T cell receptor beta chains from one sample sequenced in a study of blood T cells in healthy people across ages. With a J-beta primer mix and a sample-barcoded 5' primer, a second PCR ran about 7 to 12 cycles. TCRdb reprocessed the 5' RACE reads with MiXCR, giving one entry per CDR3 protein. The table lists about 570,000 distinct CDR3 sequences, around 27% of them singletons, with approximately 4% in the top ten. The sample was also reused in another study, on T cells of mothers and their children.

The sample was blood. These receptors all stem from a boy aged 2 to 10 in good health.

The chain links TRBV14 to TRBJ2-5; 9 nucleotides match TRBD2. Per germline, CDR1 SGHDN and CDR2 FVKESK. With V trimmed by 3 bases and J by 5 bases, 7 bases remained unmatched. The CDR3 sequence is 15 residues long. The CDR3 bases are TGTGCCAGCAGCCACGCGGGAGGGCCGGAGGAGACCCAGTACTTC. This codes for CASSHAGGPEETQYF.

The CDR3 region has the DNA TGCGCCAGCAGCTTACGGGGGTCACCCACAGATACGCAGTATTTT. As protein: CASSLRGSPTDTQYF. This chain links TRBV5-1 with TRBJ2-3; possible D gene TRBD2, 6 bases. V lost 2 bases to trimming and J lost 2 bases, with 12 bases between them. Looked up from germline, CDR1 is SGHRS and CDR2 is YFSETQ. This CDR3 is 15 amino acids long.

This clonotype was counted between two and nine times. The chain combines TRBV20-1 with TRBJ2-1; TRBD1 might be the D (6 bases). Trimming removed 3 bases from V and 4 bases from J, with 16 bases in between. Per germline, CDR1 DFQATT and CDR2 SNEGSKA (reference sequence). The CDR3 has 15 amino acids. Here the CDR3 reads CSARIQGRIYNEQFF. As DNA, the CDR3 is TGCAGTGCTAGGATACAGGGTAGGATTTACAATGAGCAGTTCTTC.

The rearrangement uses TRBV5-4 and TRBJ1-1; the D gene is possibly TRBD1 (5 bases). V lost 4 bases, J lost 3 bases, and 13 bases lay in between. The CDR3 has 14 amino acids. Germline V gene sequence: CDR1 SGHNT, CDR2 YYREEE (reference sequence). The CDR3 bases are TGTGCCAGCAGCCGACCGCGGGGGGACACTGAAGCTTTCTTT. Amino acids: CASSRPRGDTEAFF.

This clonotype has just a few counts. One junction end disagrees with the germline gene, perhaps due to a read error. The rearrangement joins TRBV7-9 to TRBJ2-1; 7 bases align to TRBD2. Germline CDR1 is SEHNR and CDR2 is FQNEAQ (reference sequence). The CDR3 loop spans 17 amino acids. CDR3 sequence (DNA): TGTGCCAACAGCCCGACATTCTCACTAGCGAGCTACAATGAGCAGTTCTTC. Protein product: CANSPTFSLASYNEQFF.

The rearrangement joins TRBV19 to TRBJ2-2; TRBD2 matches at 7 bases. Trimming cost V 8 bases and J 2 bases; bases outside gene matches: 5. The CDR3 consists of 14 residues. The V gene's germline CDR1 is LNHDA and CDR2 SQIVND (reference sequence). CDR3 DNA: TGTGCCAGTGAAGGACTAGGCAACACCGGGGAGCTGTTTTTT. It codes for CASEGLGNTGELFF.

This clonotype was counted a few times. The CDR3 is CASRDRGFDEQFF. The CDR3 nucleotides are TGTGCCAGCAGGGACAGGGGGTTCGATGAGCAGTTCTTC. This chain joins TRBV3-1 and TRBJ2-1, with 10 bases matching TRBD1. The V and J ends lost 6 bases and 8 bases, in that order; junction bases with no gene match: 4. The CDR3 loop spans 13 amino acids. Germline values: CDR1 LGHDT, CDR2 YNNKEL (reference sequence).

This clonotype was counted between two and nine times. One end of the junction is discordant with germline, which a read error may explain. This rearrangement joins TRBV10-3 to TRBJ2-1; TRBD2 agrees at 10 bases. The CDR3 consists of 11 residues. Germline values: CDR1 ENHRY, CDR2 SYGVKD. The CDR3 here is CAISEGTSAFF. CDR3 nucleotide sequence: TGTGCCATCAGTGAAGGGACTAGCGCCTTTTTC.

This clonotype came up a few times. This chain uses TRBV7-9 with TRBJ1-5, with a possible D match to TRBD1 (5 bases). The CDR3 spans 15 residues. The germline V gene has CDR1 SEHNR and CDR2 FQNEAQ (reference sequence). The V end lost 4 bases, the J end lost 3 bases, and 13 bases lay between the germline ends. The CDR3 region is CASSSGSGNNQPQHF. CDR3 nucleotides: TGTGCCAGCAGCTCAGGGTCCGGAAACAATCAGCCCCAGCATTTT.

The chain is built from TRBV7-9 and TRBJ2-7, with TRBD1 identical over 7 bases. CDR1 and CDR2 (germline): SEHNR, FQNEAQ (reference sequence). The length of the CDR3 is 16 residues. Trimming removed 4 bases from V and 8 bases from J; junction bases left unmatched: 17. CDR3 DNA: TGTGCCAGCAGCTCCGTGGGCACAGGGGCGGCCATGAAGCAGTACTTC. This sequence encodes CASSSVGTGAAMKQYF. Based on the CDR3 plus reference TRBV7-9 and TRBJ2-7, the full variable domain is DTGVSQNPRHKITKRGQNVTFRCDPISEHNRLYWYRQTLGQGPEFLTYFQNEAQLEKSRLLSDRFSAERPKGSFSTLEIQRTEQGDSAMYLCASSSVGTGAAMKQYFGPGTRLTVT.

The chain is built from TRBV25-1 and TRBJ2-7; possibly TRBD1 for D (6 bases). This CDR3 spans 14 amino acids. Germline V gene data show CDR1 as MGHDK and CDR2 as SYGVNS. V lost 8 bases and J lost 2, with 16 bases in between. In nucleotides, the CDR3 is TGTGCCAGCGGACAACAGGGTTCGGCCTACGAGCAGTACTTC. Its translation is CASGQQGSAYEQYF.

This clonotype was observed a few times. The gene calls are TRBV20-1 and TRBJ1-2; tentatively, D is TRBD1 (6 bases). The CDR3 runs 12 residues. V was pared by 2 bases and J by 5 bases, with 9 bases between. Germline CDR1 is DFQATT and CDR2 is SNEGSKA (reference sequence). The CDR3 DNA sequence: TGCAGTGCTAGATCGGACAGTTATGGCTACACCTTC. Protein product: CSARSDSYGYTF.

The V gene is TRBV10-2, the J gene TRBJ1-1; D is undetermined. This CDR3 is built from 13 residues. Germline V lookup: CDR1 WSHSY, CDR2 SAAADI. Trimming pared 2 bases from V and 5 bases from J, leaving 9 bases between. CDR3 region: CASSEVAVTEAFF. CDR3 nucleotide sequence: TGCGCCAGCAGTGAGGTGGCGGTGACTGAAGCTTTCTTT.

This clonotype was seen once. This may stem from a read error, because a much larger clone lies one nucleotide away. The chain couples TRBV12-3 or TRBV12-4 to TRBJ1-4; D call uncertain. Trimming left V 1 base short and J 0 bases short, with 18 bases between. There are 19 residues in the CDR3. The CDR3 region has the DNA TGTGCCAGCAGTTTAGAGGCAGCGGCAGATTGTGCAACTAATGAAAAACTGTTTTTT. It codes for CASSLEAAADCATNEKLFF.

This clonotype appeared a few times. The junction does not match germline at one end; this may be a read error. The chain recombines TRBV7-6 with TRBJ2-7; maybe TRBD2 (7 bases). CDR1 is SGHVS, CDR2 FNYEAQ, per germline. The CDR3 totals 13 residues. DNA for the CDR3: TGTGCCAGCGGCTTAGGGGGGGAAAGCGAGCAGTACTTC. Encoded protein: CASGLGGESEQYF.

This clonotype turned up a few times. The chain couples TRBV7-2 to TRBJ2-1; tentatively, D is TRBD2 (6 bases). The germline CDR1 and CDR2 sequences are SGHTA and FQGNSA. The CDR3 extends over 16 amino acids. Trimming took off 1 base at V and 5 bases at J, with 15 bases between the two ends. The CDR3 bases are TGTGCCAGCAGCTTAGTGGGGGACTTGTTCAACAATGAGCAGTTCTTC. It is translated as CASSLVGDLFNNEQFF.

The rearrangement links TRBV7-2 to TRBJ2-5; TRBD1 might be the D (5 bases). The J call may be faulty, since TRBJ2-7 better matches the DNA end. The CDR3 loop spans 15 amino acids. Germline V gene data show CDR1 as SGHTA and CDR2 as FQGNSA. This CDR3 is CASTLLGPGPGEQYF. CDR3 nucleotides: TGTGCCAGCACCCTATTGGGTCCAGGGCCGGGCGAGCAGTACTTC.

This clonotype showed up just a few times. The chain has TRBV20-1 and TRBJ2-7, with D perhaps assigned TRBD1 or TRBD2 (5 bases each). Germline CDR1 is DFQATT and CDR2 is SNEGSKA (reference sequence). V lost 2 bases and J lost 2, with 16 bases in between. This CDR3 has 15 residues. This CDR3 is CSARTPSGTPYEQYF. The CDR3, as DNA: TGCAGTGCTAGAACCCCGTCCGGGACCCCCTACGAGCAGTACTTC.

This clonotype was counted only a few times. The CDR3 DNA is TGTGCCAGCAGCTCATACAGGGGATCGGCTAACTATGGCTACACCTTC. Protein: CASSSYRGSANYGYTF. The gene calls are TRBV9 and TRBJ1-2; 7 bases line up with TRBD1. CDR1 and CDR2 from the germline V gene are SGDLS and YYNGEE. Germline trimming cut 4 bases from V and 0 bases from J; bases unmatched to any gene: 9. CDR3 length: 16 residues.

The V gene is TRBV29-1, the J gene TRBJ2-5, with 9 bases fitting TRBD2. V was clipped by 7 bases and J by 2 bases; unmatched bases: 11. Germline CDR1 is SQVTM and CDR2 is ANQGSEA. There are 15 residues in the CDR3. DNA for the CDR3: TGCAGCGCCAGTAGAAGACTAGCGGCACAAGAGACCCAGTACTTC. Translating it yields CSASRRLAAQETQYF.

This clonotype turned up a few times. The chain couples TRBV6-6 to TRBJ1-4, with a weak D call TRBD1 (5 bases). This CDR3 spans 12 amino acids. Germline V lookup: CDR1 MNHNY, CDR2 SVGAGI (reference sequence). V shed 7 bases and J shed 10 bases, with 13 bases lying between them. CDR3 in DNA: TGTGCCAGCAAAACCCAGGGAGGAAAACTGTTTTTT. Translated: CASKTQGGKLFF.

This clonotype has just a few counts. The chain combines TRBV7-9 with TRBJ1-2; D gene unclear. The V gene lost 5 bases and the J gene lost 3 bases, with 19 bases spanning the gap. The CDR3 spans 16 residues. Germline CDR1 SEHNR, CDR2 FQNEAQ (reference sequence). The CDR3 region is CASSRFERHGDYGYTF. CDR3 DNA: TGTGCCAGCAGCCGATTCGAGCGGCATGGGGACTATGGCTACACCTTC.

The rearrangement uses TRBV5-1 and TRBJ1-1; TRBD1 matches 7 bases. This CDR3 has 15 residues. V lost 4 bases to trimming and J lost 0 bases; unmatched junction nucleotides: 6. Germline V lookup: CDR1 SGHRS, CDR2 YFSETQ. CDR3: CASSLLGQMNTEAFF. CDR3 DNA: TGCGCCAGCAGCCTCCTGGGACAGATGAACACTGAAGCTTTCTTT.

This clonotype was observed a handful of times. V gene TRBV4-2 combines with J gene TRBJ2-3; D is unresolved. This CDR3 is 12 amino acids long. CDR1 and CDR2 from the germline V gene are LGHNA and YNFKEQ. Trimming removed 5 bases at V and 1 base at J, with 4 bases between. This chain's CDR3 is CASSTRTDTQYF. The CDR3 nucleotides read TGTGCCAGCAGCACACGCACAGATACGCAGTATTTT.

CDR3 sequence reads: CASSQSGGNTYEQYF. DNA of the CDR3: TGTGCCAGCAGCCAATCCGGGGGCAACACCTACGAGCAGTACTTC. V and J are TRBV14 and TRBJ2-7; either TRBD1 or TRBD2 may supply D (6 bases each). Trimming took off 2 bases at V and 2 bases at J, with 13 bases between the two ends. The CDR3 covers 15 residues. Germline lookup yields CDR1 SGHDN and CDR2 FVKESK.

This clonotype was counted many times. The chain combines TRBV28 with TRBJ2-7; either TRBD1 or TRBD2 may supply D (5 bases each). Trimming removed 2 bases from V and 8 bases from J, with 7 bases in between. The CDR3 is 11 amino acids. Germline V gene sequence: CDR1 MDHEN, CDR2 SYDVKM. CDR3 protein: CASSLRDQQYF. Written as DNA, the CDR3 is TGTGCCAGCAGTTTAAGGGACCAGCAGTACTTC. The full variable domain, completed using reference TRBV28 and TRBJ2-7, is DVKVTQSSRYLVKRTGEKVFLECVQDMDHENMFWYRQDPGLGLRLIYFSYDVKMKEKGDIPEGYSVSREKKERFSLILESASTNQTSMYLCASSLRDQQYFGPGTRLTVT.

This sequence joins TRBV7-9 and TRBJ2-1; 7 bases fit TRBD1. After removal of 5 bases from V and 0 bases from J, the junction contained 10 bases not matched to a gene. The CDR3 consists of 17 residues. Germline CDR1 is SEHNR and CDR2 is FQNEAQ (reference sequence). CDR3 nucleotides: TGTGCCAGCAGCCCGACAGGGTTTATGAGCTCCTACAATGAGCAGTTCTTC. This sequence encodes CASSPTGFMSSYNEQFF.

V usage is TRBV11-2 and J usage is TRBJ2-1; TRBD1 matches at 9 bases. Germline CDR1 is SGHAT and CDR2 is FQNNGV. V shed 8 bases and J 3 bases; nucleotides not matched to a gene: 2. The CDR3 is 13 amino acids. The CDR3 sequence: CASGGQGYNEQFF. In DNA form, the CDR3 reads TGTGCCAGCGGGGGACAGGGCTACAATGAGCAGTTCTTC.

V usage is TRBV5-5 and J usage is TRBJ1-1; 7 nucleotides agree with TRBD1. In germline, CDR1 is SGHKS, CDR2 YYEKEE (reference sequence). The ends lost 4 bases at V and 5 bases at J; junction bases unmatched: 11. The CDR3 totals 15 residues. In DNA form, the CDR3 reads TGTGCCAGCAGCACAGACGACAGGGTTGGAACTGAAGCTTTCTTT. It codes for CASSTDDRVGTEAFF.

This clonotype came up a few times. The rearrangement joins TRBV7-2 to TRBJ1-2, with TRBD1 as a possible D gene (5 bases). CDR1 SGHTA and CDR2 FQGNSA come from the germline V gene. Trimming took 1 base from V and 4 from J, leaving 10 bases between them. This CDR3 region has 14 residues. CDR3 residues: CASSLGGAGYGYTF. The CDR3 nucleotides read TGTGCCAGCAGCTTAGGGGGCGCGGGCTATGGCTACACCTTC.